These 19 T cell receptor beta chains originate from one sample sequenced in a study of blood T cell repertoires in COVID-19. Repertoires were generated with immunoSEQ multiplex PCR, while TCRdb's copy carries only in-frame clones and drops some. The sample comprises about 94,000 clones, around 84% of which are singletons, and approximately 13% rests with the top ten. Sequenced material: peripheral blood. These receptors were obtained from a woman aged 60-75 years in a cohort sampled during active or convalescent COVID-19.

The CDR3 region has the DNA TGTGCCAGCAGCTCTCCCTTAGCTAACTATGGCTACACCTTC. It yields the protein CASSSPLANYGYTF. The gene calls are TRBV11-2 and TRBJ1-2; D gene ambiguous. There are 14 residues in the CDR3. Trimming cost V 4 bases and J 0 bases, with 9 bases left between them. CDR1 and CDR2 (germline): SGHAT, FQNNGV. The variable domain in full, with the rest retrieved from reference TRBV11-2 and TRBJ1-2, is EAGVAQSPRYKIIEKRQSVAFWCNPISGHATLYWYQQILGQGPKLLIQFQNNGVVDDSQLPKDRFSAERLKGVDSTLKIQPAKLEDSAVYLCASSSPLANYGYTFGSGTRLTVV.

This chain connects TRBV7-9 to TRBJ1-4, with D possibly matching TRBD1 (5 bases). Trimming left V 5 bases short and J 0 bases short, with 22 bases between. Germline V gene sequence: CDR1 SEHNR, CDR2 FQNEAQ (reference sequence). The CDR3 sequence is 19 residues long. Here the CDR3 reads CASSVYGGLMIATNEKLFF. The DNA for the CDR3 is TGTGCCAGCAGCGTCTATGGGGGACTGATGATTGCAACTAATGAAAAACTGTTTTTT.

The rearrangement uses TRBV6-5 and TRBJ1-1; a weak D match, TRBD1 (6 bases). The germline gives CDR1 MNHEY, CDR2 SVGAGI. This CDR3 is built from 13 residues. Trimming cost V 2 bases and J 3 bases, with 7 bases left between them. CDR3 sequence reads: CASSYGQYTEAFF. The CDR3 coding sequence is TGTGCCAGCAGTTACGGACAGTACACTGAAGCTTTCTTT.

This chain's CDR3 is CATQKGLTNTGELFF. The CDR3, as DNA: TGTGCCACCCAAAAGGGACTAACCAACACCGGGGAGCTGTTTTTT. The rearrangement uses TRBV6-5 and TRBJ2-2; 7 bases align to TRBD2. V gave up 10 bases and J gave up 2 bases; unmatched junction bases: 10. CDR1 MNHEY and CDR2 SVGAGI come from the germline V gene. This CDR3 region has 15 residues.

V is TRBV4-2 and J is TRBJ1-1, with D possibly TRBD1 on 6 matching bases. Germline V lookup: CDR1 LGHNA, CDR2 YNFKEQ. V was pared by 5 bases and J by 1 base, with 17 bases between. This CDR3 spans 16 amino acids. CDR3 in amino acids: CASSSGYRVANTEAFF. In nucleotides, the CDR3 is TGTGCCAGCAGCTCGGGATACAGGGTCGCGAACACTGAAGCTTTCTTT.

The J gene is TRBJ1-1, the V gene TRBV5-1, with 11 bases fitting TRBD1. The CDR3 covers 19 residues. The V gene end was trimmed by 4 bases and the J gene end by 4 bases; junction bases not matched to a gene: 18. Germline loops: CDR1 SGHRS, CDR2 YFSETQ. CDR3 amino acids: CASSPTAGQGAGGGTEAFF. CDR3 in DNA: TGCGCCAGCAGCCCCACTGCTGGACAGGGGGCGGGAGGGGGCACTGAAGCTTTCTTT. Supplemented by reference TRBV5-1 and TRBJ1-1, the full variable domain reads KAGVTQTPRYLIKTRGQQVTLSCSPISGHRSVSWYQQTPGQGLQFLFEYFSETQRNKGNFPGRFSGRQFSNSRSEMNVSTLELGDSALYLCASSPTAGQGAGGGTEAFFGQGTRLTVV.

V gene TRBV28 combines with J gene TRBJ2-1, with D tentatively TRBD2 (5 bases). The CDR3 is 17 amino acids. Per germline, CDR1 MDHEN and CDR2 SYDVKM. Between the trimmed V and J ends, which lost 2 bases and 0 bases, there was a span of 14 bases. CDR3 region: CASSLLSPADSYNEQFF. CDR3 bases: TGTGCCAGCAGTTTACTGTCCCCAGCGGACTCCTACAATGAGCAGTTCTTC.

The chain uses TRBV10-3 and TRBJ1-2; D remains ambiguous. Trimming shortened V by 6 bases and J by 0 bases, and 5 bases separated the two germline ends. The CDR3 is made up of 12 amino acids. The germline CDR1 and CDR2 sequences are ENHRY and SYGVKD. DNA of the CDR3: TGTGCCATCAGAGCGGCTAACTATGGCTACACCTTC. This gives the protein CAIRAANYGYTF.

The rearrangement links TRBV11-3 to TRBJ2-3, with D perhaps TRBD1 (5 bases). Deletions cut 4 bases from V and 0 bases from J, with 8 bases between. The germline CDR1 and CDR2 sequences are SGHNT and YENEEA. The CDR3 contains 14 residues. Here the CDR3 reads CASSSGASTDTQYF. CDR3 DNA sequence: TGTGCCAGCAGCTCTGGGGCTAGCACAGATACGCAGTATTTT. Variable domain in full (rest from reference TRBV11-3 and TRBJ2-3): EAGVVQSPRYKIIEKKQPVAFWCNPISGHNTLYWYLQNLGQGPELLIRYENEEAVDDSQLPKDRFSAERLKGVDSTLKIQPAELGDSAVYLCASSSGASTDTQYFGPGTRLTVL.

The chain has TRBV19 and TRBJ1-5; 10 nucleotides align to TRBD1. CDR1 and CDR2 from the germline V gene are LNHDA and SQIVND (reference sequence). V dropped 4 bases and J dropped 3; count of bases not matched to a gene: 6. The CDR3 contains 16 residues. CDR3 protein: CASSTDRGHANQPQHF. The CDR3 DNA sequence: TGTGCCAGTAGTACTGACAGGGGGCATGCCAATCAGCCCCAGCATTTT.

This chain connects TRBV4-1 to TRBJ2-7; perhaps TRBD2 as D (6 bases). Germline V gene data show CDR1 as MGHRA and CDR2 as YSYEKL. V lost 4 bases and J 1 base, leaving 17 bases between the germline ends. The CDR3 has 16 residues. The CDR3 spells CASSPSRDWASYEQYF. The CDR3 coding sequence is TGCGCCAGCAGCCCAAGCCGGGACTGGGCATCCTACGAGCAGTACTTC.

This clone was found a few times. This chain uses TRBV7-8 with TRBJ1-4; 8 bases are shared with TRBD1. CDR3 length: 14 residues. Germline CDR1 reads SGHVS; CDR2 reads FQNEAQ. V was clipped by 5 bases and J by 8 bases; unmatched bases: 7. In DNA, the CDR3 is TGTGCCAGCAGCCCAGGGGGCAGAAGGGAAAAACTGTTTTTT. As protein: CASSPGGRREKLFF.

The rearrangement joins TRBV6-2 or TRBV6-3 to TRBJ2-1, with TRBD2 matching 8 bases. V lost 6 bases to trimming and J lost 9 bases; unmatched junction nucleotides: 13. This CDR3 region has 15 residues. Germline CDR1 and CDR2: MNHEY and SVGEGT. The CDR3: CASSLGLARNSEQFF. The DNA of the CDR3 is TGTGCCAGCAGCCTAGGACTAGCCCGAAACTCTGAGCAGTTCTTC.

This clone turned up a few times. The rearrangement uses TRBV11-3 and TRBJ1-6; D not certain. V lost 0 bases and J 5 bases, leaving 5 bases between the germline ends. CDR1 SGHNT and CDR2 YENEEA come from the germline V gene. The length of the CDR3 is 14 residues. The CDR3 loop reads CASSLEANNSPLHF. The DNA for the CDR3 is TGTGCCAGCAGCTTAGAGGCAAATAATTCACCCCTCCACTTT.

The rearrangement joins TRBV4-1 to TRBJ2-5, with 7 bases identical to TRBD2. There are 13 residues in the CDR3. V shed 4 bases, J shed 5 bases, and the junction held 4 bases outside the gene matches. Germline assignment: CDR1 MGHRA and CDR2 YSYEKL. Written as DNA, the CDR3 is TGCGCCAGCAGCCGATTAGCGGGCGAGACCCAGTACTTC. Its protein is CASSRLAGETQYF.

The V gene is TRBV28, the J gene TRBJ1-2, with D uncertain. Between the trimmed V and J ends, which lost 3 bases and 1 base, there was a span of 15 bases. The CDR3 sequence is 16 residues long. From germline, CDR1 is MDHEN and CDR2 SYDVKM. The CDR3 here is CASSFNLHRGNYGYTF. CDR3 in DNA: TGTGCCAGCAGTTTCAATCTACATCGGGGTAACTATGGCTACACCTTC.

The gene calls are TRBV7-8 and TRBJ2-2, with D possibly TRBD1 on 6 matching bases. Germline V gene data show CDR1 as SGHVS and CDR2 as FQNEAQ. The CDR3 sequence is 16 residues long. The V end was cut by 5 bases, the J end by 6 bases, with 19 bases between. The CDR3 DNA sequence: TGTGCCAGCAGCCCCCGTGGGGGCTTATTGCCCGGGGAGCTGTTTTTT. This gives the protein CASSPRGGLLPGELFF.

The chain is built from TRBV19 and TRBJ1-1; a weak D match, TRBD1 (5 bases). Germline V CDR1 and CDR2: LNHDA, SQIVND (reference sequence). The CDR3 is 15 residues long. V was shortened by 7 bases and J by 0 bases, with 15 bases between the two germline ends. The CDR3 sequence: CASTRQPLLNTEAFF. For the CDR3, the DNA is TGTGCCAGTACGAGACAGCCCCTATTGAACACTGAAGCTTTCTTT.

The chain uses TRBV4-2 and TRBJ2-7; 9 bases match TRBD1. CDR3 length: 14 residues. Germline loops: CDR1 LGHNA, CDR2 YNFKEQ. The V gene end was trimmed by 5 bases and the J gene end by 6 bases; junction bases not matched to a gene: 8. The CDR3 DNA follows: TGTGCCAGCAGCGAGGGACAGGGACCCTCCGAGCAGTACTTC. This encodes CASSEGQGPSEQYF.